Presented here are 14 T cell receptor beta chains from one specimen sequenced in a study of cytomegalovirus exposure and HLA in healthy donors. In the PCR, 60 Vbeta and 13 Jbeta primers were used. Using immunoSEQ multiplex PCR, the repertoire was profiled, and TCRdb retains in-frame clones only, with some absent. The table lists under 200,000 clones, about 77% of them singletons. Sample: PBMCs. These receptors all stem from a young man in good health and CMV-seronegative.

The V gene is TRBV18, the J gene TRBJ1-2; TRBD1 aligns across 7 bases. The trim removed 1 base at V and 2 bases at J, leaving 4 bases unmatched. The CDR3 is 15 residues long. Germline CDR1 reads KGHSH; CDR2 reads LQKENI. CDR3 residues: CASSPQGAGNYGYTF. CDR3 nucleotide sequence: TGTGCCAGCTCACCACAGGGGGCGGGAAACTATGGCTACACCTTC.

This chain links TRBV5-1 with TRBJ1-1, with a tentative D call TRBD1 (5 bases). The germline V gene encodes CDR1 SGHRS and CDR2 YFSETQ. The CDR3 totals 15 residues. V dropped 1 base and J dropped 4 bases, with 14 bases sitting between them. CDR3 nucleotides: TGCGCCAGCAGCTTGAGTCGGCAGGGTGCCACTGAAGCTTTCTTT. As protein: CASSLSRQGATEAFF.

In DNA, the CDR3 is TGCAGCGTTGATCAGCCAGGGGAGACCTACAATGAGCAGTTCTTC. It is translated as CSVDQPGETYNEQFF. The chain uses TRBV29-1 and TRBJ2-1; D perhaps matches TRBD1 (6 bases). Trimming pared 3 bases from V and 2 bases from J, leaving 14 bases between. Germline V gene data show CDR1 as SQVTM and CDR2 as ANQGSEA. CDR3 length: 15 amino acids.

The chain is built from TRBV28 and TRBJ2-7; TRBD1 matches 8 bases. Germline V CDR1 and CDR2: MDHEN, SYDVKM. The CDR3 sequence is 15 residues long. The trim removed 2 bases at V and 4 bases at J, leaving 7 bases unmatched. CDR3 loop: CASSLRSQGAYEQYF. In DNA, the CDR3 is TGTGCCAGCAGTTTAAGGTCGCAGGGGGCGTACGAGCAGTACTTC.

This clone appeared a few times. The chain links TRBV18 to TRBJ1-5, with 12 bases identical to TRBD1. Germline assignment: CDR1 KGHSH and CDR2 LQKENI. The CDR3 length is 15 residues. With 8 bases clipped from V and 5 bases from J, the junction kept 7 bases outside the gene matches. The CDR3 sequence is CASRGTGGQDQPQHF. CDR3 nucleotides: TGTGCCAGCCGAGGGACAGGGGGCCAGGATCAGCCCCAGCATTTT. The full variable domain, completed using reference TRBV18 and TRBJ1-5, is NAGVMQNPRHLVRRRGQEARLRCSPMKGHSHVYWYRQLPEEGLKFMVYLQKENIIDESGMPKERFSAEFPKEGPSILRIQQVVRGDSAAYFCASRGTGGQDQPQHFGDGTRLSIL.

V usage is TRBV4-1 and J usage is TRBJ2-3; D gene ambiguous. CDR3 length: 14 amino acids. Between the trimmed V and J ends, which lost 4 bases and 2 bases, there was a span of 10 bases. Germline CDR1 is MGHRA and CDR2 is YSYEKL. The CDR3 DNA reads TGCGCCAGCAGCCCCCCCTCCTCCACAGATACGCAGTATTTT. The encoded protein is CASSPPSSTDTQYF.

This sequence joins TRBV5-3 and TRBJ2-1; possibly TRBD1 for D (6 bases). TRBV5-3 is noted as an ORF with a role that remains uncertain. Trimming took 6 bases from V and 0 from J, leaving 19 bases between them. The CDR3 consists of 17 residues. The CDR3 DNA follows: TGTGCCAGAACCATACTTCACAGGGACGGCTCCTACAATGAGCAGTTCTTC. Translation: CARTILHRDGSYNEQFF.

This clone has just one count. This sequence joins TRBV28 and TRBJ1-6; D not certain. Trimming removed 3 bases at V and 7 bases at J, with 10 bases between. This CDR3 is built from 14 residues. Per germline, CDR1 MDHEN and CDR2 SYDVKM. CDR3 bases: TGTGCCAGCAGTTTGTGGTCAGAAAATTCACCCCTCCACTTT. As protein: CASSLWSENSPLHF.

In this sample, this clone turned up a few times. The chain has TRBV4-3 and TRBJ1-1; D remains unclear. V lost 1 base, J lost 0 bases, and 3 bases lay in between. CDR1 and CDR2 (germline): LGHNA, YSLEER. This CDR3 contains 13 residues. The CDR3 sequence: CASSQVMNTEAFF. In nucleotides, the CDR3 is TGCGCCAGCAGCCAAGTAATGAACACTGAAGCTTTCTTT.

This clone was detected a few times. The J gene is TRBJ1-5, the V gene TRBV27; a possible D gene is TRBD1 (6 bases). V lost 3 bases, J lost 4 bases, and 10 bases lay in between. This CDR3 has 14 residues. Germline V lookup: CDR1 MNHEY, CDR2 SMNVEV (reference sequence). The CDR3 is CASSFNRENQPQHF. The CDR3 DNA is TGTGCCAGCAGTTTTAACAGGGAAAATCAGCCCCAGCATTTT.

This chain connects TRBV9 to TRBJ2-3; D may be TRBD2 (7 bases). This CDR3 comprises 16 residues. Germline V gene sequence: CDR1 SGDLS, CDR2 YYNGEE. With 0 bases removed from V and 2 bases from J, the gap between germline ends came to 13 bases. DNA of the CDR3: TGTGCCAGCAGCGTAGGCGGCGGGGGCTTCACAGATACGCAGTATTTT. It translates to CASSVGGGGFTDTQYF. Filled out from reference TRBV9 and TRBJ2-3, the complete variable domain reads DSGVTQTPKHLITATGQRVTLRCSPRSGDLSVYWYQQSLDQGLQFLIQYYNGEERAKGNILERFSAQQFPDLHSELNLSSLELGDSALYFCASSVGGGGFTDTQYFGPGTRLTVL.

The chain joins TRBV19 to TRBJ1-5; D ambiguous. The CDR3 length is 15 residues. Germline CDR1 is LNHDA and CDR2 is SQIVND (reference sequence). Trimming pared 3 bases from V and 5 bases from J, leaving 14 bases between. DNA for the CDR3: TGTGCCAGTAGTATTGGGAGCCGGCCCTATCAGCCCCAGCATTTT. Its translation: CASSIGSRPYQPQHF.

The chain combines TRBV14 with TRBJ2-5, with D maybe TRBD2 (6 bases). The germline gives CDR1 SGHDN, CDR2 FVKESK. The CDR3 consists of 17 residues. V was shortened by 4 bases and J by 0 bases, with 18 bases between the two germline ends. This chain's CDR3 is CASSLGGRGRDQETQYF. The CDR3 DNA reads TGTGCCAGCAGCCTCGGGGGACGGGGGAGAGACCAAGAGACCCAGTACTTC.

In this sample, this clone turned up a few times. J is TRBJ2-5 and V is TRBV4-2; D is ambiguous. Trimming took off 4 bases at V and 1 base at J, with 7 bases between the two ends. CDR1 LGHNA and CDR2 YNFKEQ come from the germline V gene. This CDR3 has 13 residues. This CDR3 is CASSPFSQETQYF. Here the CDR3 DNA reads TGTGCCAGCAGCCCTTTCTCCCAAGAGACCCAGTACTTC.